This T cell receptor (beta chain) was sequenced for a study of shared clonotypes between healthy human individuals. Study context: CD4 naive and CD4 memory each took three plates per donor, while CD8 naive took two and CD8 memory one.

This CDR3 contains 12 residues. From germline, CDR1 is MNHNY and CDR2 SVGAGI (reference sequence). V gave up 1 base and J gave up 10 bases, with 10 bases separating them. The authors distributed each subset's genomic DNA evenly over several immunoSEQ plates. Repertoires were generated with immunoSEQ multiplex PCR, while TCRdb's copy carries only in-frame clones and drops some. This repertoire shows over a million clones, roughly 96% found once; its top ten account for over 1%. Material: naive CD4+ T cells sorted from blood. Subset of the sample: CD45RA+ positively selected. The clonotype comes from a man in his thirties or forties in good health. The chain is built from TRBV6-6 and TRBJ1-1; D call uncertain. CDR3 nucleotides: TGTGCCAGCAGTTACTGGGCGGCGGCAGCTTTCTTT. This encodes CASSYWAAAAFF.